This T cell receptor beta chain derives from a study of beta chain features in type 1 diabetes. CDR1 and CDR2 from the germline V gene are SGHRS and YFSETQ. The CDR3 has 15 amino acids. Losses at the gene ends were 0 bases for V and 4 bases for J; bases not matched to a gene: 2. TCRB transcripts that were expressed got sequenced, as all of the isolated RNA had been reverse transcribed. Method: immunoSEQ multiplex PCR; TCRdb's copy keeps in-frame clones and lacks some. This sample has 110,000 to 150,000 clones; about 9.1% occur once, and the top ten carry 0.55% to 0.75%. This clone was seen a few times. Other DNA sequences within the sample encode an identical CDR3.

The chain recombines TRBV5-1 with TRBJ2-1; 9 bases fit TRBD2. Sequencing was performed on central memory CD4+ T cells from blood. The receptor was derived from a woman aged 40 to 55 in good health. The CDR3 spells CASSLASGGYNEQFF. The CDR3 DNA reads TGCGCCAGCAGCTTGGCCAGCGGGGGGTACAATGAGCAGTTCTTC.